The entry that follows covers one T cell receptor (beta chain) sequence. What antigen it recognizes has not been identified. Qualities for individual bases were not recorded, and no much larger clone is one base off. V trim: 0 bases; J trim: 4 bases; unmatched bases: 5. Measured from the cysteine to the phenylalanine, the CDR3 is 17 residues long. Here the CDR3 DNA is all that survives: 51 bases in frame from base 1. The germline V gene provides CDR1 SGDLS and CDR2 YYNGEE. RNA was extracted using the RNeasy kit, and roughly 0.5 to 1 microgram was reverse transcribed with random hexamers. The immunoSEQ multiplex PCR assay, which covers 54 Vbeta and 13 Jbeta segments, was used to amplify TCR beta CDR3 regions. PCR amplification bias was corrected using a synthetic template baseline for primer optimization and computational correction. The paper's data handling went like this. Reads were annotated to V, D and J genes according to IMGT and were analyzed with immunoSEQ Analyzer, with only productive sequences retained. To calculate clonality, Shannon entropy was normalized by log2 of the number of productive unique sequences and then subtracted from one. For each patient and control, public and private clones were evaluated among the 100 most prevalent clones. Susac-specific clones were defined as absent from healthy and MS cohorts, over a thousand published viral clones and other ImmuneACCESS disease sequences. The public reads were reprocessed in TCRdb via fastp at Q25 and MiXCR, keeping in-frame beta chains. Each CDR3 protein appears once, grouped with its most common genes and DNA. TCRdb, rather than the study authors, made the V and J calls. A total of some 200,000 distinct CDR3 sequences appear in this sample, over 85% of them only once. Of the sample, around 0.11% is held by the ten largest clones.

Peripheral blood CD8+ and CD4+ T cells from healthy donors, Susac syndrome patients and multiple sclerosis patients were profiled using high-throughput TCR beta sequencing. Healthy donors were age- and sex-matched controls. Bulk CD8+ and CD4+ T cells were purified magnetically by negative isolation, whereas CD8+ TEMRA cells were enriched by FACS. Blood was collected in EDTA tubes and processed within 24 hours, with PBMCs isolated through density gradient centrifugation. PBMCs intended for TCR sequencing were frozen in liquid nitrogen and were later thawed in a 37 degrees C water bath. A purity of at least 90% was achieved for sorted or isolated CD4+, CD8+ and CD8+ TEMRA cells. This record belongs to a study of CD8 T cells in Susac syndrome (dated 2019 in TCRdb). Background for the entire study: The study used repertoire sequencing to test whether antigen drove CD8+ T cell activation and differentiation in Susac syndrome. On the study overall, not on this receptor specifically: The TCR sequencing and HLA analysis was acknowledged to have included a relatively small number of individuals.

The sequence derives from a human donor in good health. Sequenced material: CD4+ T cells from PBMCs. The rearranged chain carries TRBV9 and TRBJ2-5; TRBD2 fits 14 bases in the junction. In nucleotides, the sequence is TGTGCCAGCAGCGTAGTAGGGGGACTAGCGGGAGTAGAGACCCAGTACTTC. Its translation reads: CASSVVGGLAGVETQYF. Extended through the reference TRBV9 and TRBJ2-5 proteins, this CDR3 yields the full variable domain: DSGVTQTPKHLITATGQRVTLRCSPRSGDLSVYWYQQSLDQGLQFLIQYYNGEERAKGNILERFSAQQFPDLHSELNLSSLELGDSALYFCASSVVGGLAGVETQYFGPGTRLLVL.